The clone carrying this T cell receptor (beta chain) has more than one count but fewer than ten. Its specificity is unknown. One entry per CDR3 protein, called by TCRdb with MiXCR from the RT-PCR reads. The repertoire includes 450,000 to 600,000 distinct CDR3 sequences, more than 7% of them detected once, and around 13% sits in the top ten. CDR1 and CDR2 (germline): SQVTM, ANQGSEA. This CDR3 is 13 amino acids long. The V and J ends lost 1 base and 7 bases respectively, with 11 bases between them. The sample originates from a study of response to subunit inactivated influenza vaccine. Study results and limitations: Authors proposed each seasonal influenza vaccination draws in few new T cells.

The TCR was taken from a man between 50 and 69 years old who received an inactivated influenza vaccine. The V call is TRBV29-1, the J call TRBJ1-5, with D possibly being TRBD1 (6 bases). The starting material was PBMCs from blood, obtained 23 months after vaccination. The DNA for the CDR3 is TGCAGCGTTGAAGTAAACAGGGACCAGCCCCAGCATTTT. This sequence encodes CSVEVNRDQPQHF.